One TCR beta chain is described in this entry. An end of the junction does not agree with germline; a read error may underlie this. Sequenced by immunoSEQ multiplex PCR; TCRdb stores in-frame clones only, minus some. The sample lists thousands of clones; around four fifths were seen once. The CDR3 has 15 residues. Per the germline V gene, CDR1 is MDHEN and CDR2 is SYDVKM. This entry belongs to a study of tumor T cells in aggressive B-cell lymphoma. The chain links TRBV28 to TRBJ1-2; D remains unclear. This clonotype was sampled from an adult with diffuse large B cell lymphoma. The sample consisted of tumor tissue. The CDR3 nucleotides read TGTGCCAGCAGTTTTGATCGGGTCCGAGTCTATAGCTACACCTTC. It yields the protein CASSFDRVRVYSYTF.